Reported below is one T cell receptor beta chain. What it binds is not known. It was with random hexamers that about 0.45 to 1 ug RNA was reverse transcribed. Amplification of TCR beta CDR3 by immunoSEQ multiplex PCR spanned 54 Vbeta and 13 Jbeta. From the immunoSEQ multiplex PCR reads, TCRdb called clonotypes with MiXCR, one entry per CDR3 protein. The sample yields 120,000 to 150,000 distinct CDR3 sequences, roughly 95% seen once. These data belong to a study of CD8 T cells in Susac syndrome. It was negative isolation that provided the CD8+ and CD4+ T cells, whereas TEMRA cells were enriched by FACS. Notes on the study in general: TCR sequencing and HLA analysis covered a relatively small number of individuals.

The CDR3 extends over 13 amino acids. In germline, CDR1 is LGHDT, CDR2 YNNKEL (reference sequence). Trimming stripped 4 bases from V and 9 bases from J, with 12 bases between. Sequences were obtained from CD4+ T cells from PBMCs. The TCR sequence derives from a human donor in good health. The rearrangement uses TRBV3-1 and TRBJ1-4; D is uncertain. The CDR3 region is CASSLPAGKKLFF. The CDR3 DNA reads as TGTGCCAGCAGCCTTCCGGCGGGGAAAAAACTGTTTTTT.